These 5 T cell receptor beta chains originate from one sample sequenced in a study of shared clonotypes between healthy human individuals. Assay used: immunoSEQ multiplex PCR; TCRdb lists only in-frame clones, some missing. In the table there are approximately 530,000 clones, 95% to 96% of which are singletons. The sample taken for sequencing was naive CD4+ T cells sorted from blood. The subset was: CD45RA+ positively selected. The receptor source for this set is a woman aged 25 to 45 in good health.

The rearrangement links TRBV4-1 to TRBJ2-3; 11 positions agree with TRBD2. CDR1 MGHRA and CDR2 YSYEKL come from the germline V gene. CDR3 length: 16 residues. Trimming removed 3 bases from V and 1 base from J; junction bases left unmatched: 3. The DNA for the CDR3 is TGCGCCAGCAGCCAGGGGGGACTAGCGGGCACAGATACGCAGTATTTT. Protein: CASSQGGLAGTDTQYF.

The chain is built from TRBV19 and TRBJ1-4; D remains unclear. The germline V and J ends were trimmed by 6 bases and 2 bases, with 7 bases remaining between them. The CDR3 loop spans 13 amino acids. Germline lookup yields CDR1 LNHDA and CDR2 SQIVND (reference sequence). This CDR3 is CASRLGTNEKLFF. In DNA form, the CDR3 reads TGTGCCAGTAGGTTGGGCACTAATGAAAAACTGTTTTTT.

V gene TRBV6-1 combines with J gene TRBJ2-4, with a weak D call TRBD2 (5 bases). V lost 3 bases and J 0 bases, leaving 9 bases between the germline ends. In germline, CDR1 is MNHNS, CDR2 SASEGT. This CDR3 contains 15 residues. The CDR3 is CASSELTIAKNIQYF. The CDR3 coding sequence is TGTGCCAGCAGTGAGCTGACTATAGCCAAAAACATTCAGTACTTC.

J is TRBJ1-1 and V is TRBV6-1; TRBD1 matches at 7 bases. There are 15 residues in the CDR3. V lost 4 bases, J lost 3 bases, and 8 bases stayed unmatched. Looked up from germline, CDR1 is MNHNS and CDR2 is SASEGT. The CDR3 DNA follows: TGTGCCAGCAGTGGGTGGGAAACAGGGGACACTGAAGCTTTCTTT. This encodes CASSGWETGDTEAFF.

The chain has TRBV11-1 and TRBJ1-1; D may be TRBD1 (6 bases). The CDR3 contains 15 residues. V gave up 6 bases and J gave up 1 base, with 15 bases separating them. In germline, CDR1 is SGHAT, CDR2 FQDESV (reference sequence). CDR3 in amino acids: CASRSPRQENTEAFF. CDR3 sequence (DNA): TGTGCCAGCAGGTCCCCCAGACAGGAGAACACTGAAGCTTTCTTT.